The TCR beta chain described here comes from a study of cytomegalovirus exposure and HLA in healthy donors (dated by TCRdb to the late 2010s). With respect to the entire study: In an earlier analysis of under 600 of the donors, less than 350 Gb of sequence data and roughly 100 million unique TCR beta sequences from 150 million to 200 million T cells were reported. The number of typed donors differed by locus: about 620-640 for A, B, C, DRB1 and DQB1; approximately 520 for DQA1; about 600 for DPA1; and some 470 for DPB1. In an earlier analysis of 550 to 700 of the donors, high-throughput TCR beta sequencing was used to judge whether each TCR beta V gene segment behaved as functional or pseudogenic. Donor age, sex, ethnicity and CMV serostatus were collected together with the repertoire data. An early release that covered about 640 HLA-typed donors contained approximately 290 gigabases of sequencing data and around 80 million unique TCR sequences. Because of strong linkage in the cohort, four or five DR-DQ haplotypes were treated as single units for association and clustering. HLA typing included class I and class II loci at four-digit resolution. All discovery cohort repertoires had been generated on a single sequencing platform. The later analysis used no new phenotypic data to find candidate immune exposures, relying instead on TCR beta sequences and their occurrence across donors. Of the roughly 430 genotyped donors, roughly 80% fell in the genetic ancestry cluster associated with self-reported Caucasian donors. A later genetic analysis took genome-wide SNP genotypes for about 55% of the roughly 700 donors and used that subset as a discovery cohort. Along with the roughly 700-subject first cohort, a separate validation cohort of over 90 different subjects was used. The study combined high-throughput TCR immunosequencing, statistical association of individual TCRs with disease status, and machine learning to predict cytomegalovirus infection status. On average, roughly 250,000 unique TCR beta nucleotide sequences were sequenced per donor among about 400 genotyped donors of the cohort, with roughly a sixth of those sequences being non-productive. In a later analysis, previously published TCR beta repertoires from 550 to 750 donors were re-analyzed and high-resolution HLA genotyping was added so that TCR occurrence patterns could be studied. The aim of the study was to test whether cataloging public T cell receptors could identify signatures of past pathogen exposure. The study profiled the T cell repertoires of more than 500 subjects by immunosequencing and related them to cytomegalovirus serostatus.

Relative to germline, V is missing 5 bases and J is missing 1 base, with 4 bases of the junction outside any gene match. The germline V gene encodes CDR1 SNHLY and CDR2 FYNNEI. CDR3 length: 14 amino acids, cysteine to phenylalanine. Only the CDR3 DNA is retained, 42 bases long and in frame from the first base. As for this clone: Which antigen it targets is not known. The sample holds no much larger clone one base away, and base qualities are not on file.

The paper's findings and limits, for the study overall: In both the original and validation cohorts, the classifier was reported to diagnose cytomegalovirus status with high specificity and sensitivity. Most TCR sequences were seen in very few donors, while some public TCRs were found in many individuals. The 87-base-pair reads could not distinguish some IMGT-functional V segments, including TRBV6-2 and TRBV6-3, so those segments were excluded. The cohort was sequenced for TCR beta chains only, and without alpha or paired-chain data the features that could be detected were limited. According to a later analysis, TCR association rates differed among HLA loci, with DRB1 alleles showing the most associated TCRs and HLA-C alleles showing the fewest. The only immune exposure information available for the cohort was CMV serostatus. Presence/absence analyses assumed roughly uniform sequencing depth across donors, an assumption that may not hold. In a later analysis, around 15,000 TCR beta sequences were associated with specific HLA alleles at a false discovery rate of 0.05. A total of 150 or so TCR beta chains were listed by the study as associated with cytomegalovirus. Compared with the roughly 670-donor mean, donors in an Asian-associated ancestry cluster had fewer N-insertions in productive TCRs, according to a later genetic analysis. A later analysis found that most CMV-associated TCR beta chains appeared HLA-restricted, with HLA associations seemingly driven largely by CMV exposure. A further reported finding was that TCR beta sequences accurately predicted the HLA-A and HLA-B alleles for most subjects in the first cohort. Several of the top co-occurrence clusters appeared to be linked to parvovirus B19, influenza, CMV and Epstein-Barr virus, according to a later analysis. Linkage disequilibrium might explain the correlated functional status among segregating V segments, but an unknown experimental factor could not be excluded. The earlier analysis of around 600 of the donors excluded roughly 17 rarely observed V segments, including chromosome 9 orphons, because counts were too low. Assigning TCR associations to individual alleles was difficult when HLA alleles, especially DR and DQ, strongly co-occurred. Because some donors lacked HLA typing at each locus, the association tests relied only on the typed subset. The authors suggested that the approach could potentially be generalized to other disease states and immunological phenotypes. A few of the identified cytomegalovirus-associated TCR beta chains were confirmed in vitro to be specific for cytomegalovirus antigens. Broadly in line with IMGT annotations, most TCR beta V segments showed up in productive rearrangements about 90% or about 30% of the time in an earlier analysis of some 590 of the donors. In a later analysis, HLA-associated TCR beta chains showed more clonal expansion and lower generation probabilities than non-associated chains that were equally common. An association between a missense DCLRE1C variant and V-gene and J-gene trimming of TCR beta chains was found in a later genetic analysis and replicated in an independent cohort. A group of highly shared sequence variants was considered likely to be a technical artifact of the sequencing pipeline.

The cohort comprised 666 healthy bone marrow donors. At the time of sampling, every cohort member was nominally healthy, though immune exposures that went unrecorded were likely present. The donor tested CMV seronegative and was one of the 352 seronegative cohort members. Each donor provided a peripheral blood sample, and peripheral blood mononuclear cells were used for TCR beta sequencing. The Qiagen DNeasy Blood Extraction Kit was used to extract genomic DNA from the blood cell samples. Library creation used the immunoSEQ multiplex PCR assay. For the multiplex PCR, a mixture combining 60 forward primers for TCR Vbeta segments and 13 reverse primers for TCR Jbeta segments was used. Amplification of the CDR3 region of rearranged TCR beta genes was performed with a multiplex PCR assay on genomic DNA. Amplified TCR beta libraries were sequenced as 87-base-pair reads on the Illumina HiSeq System. The authors processed their data as follows. In a later analysis, around 80 million unique TCR beta chains were counted across the 500 to 850 repertoires, and about 9.9 million of these chains were shared by at least two donors. Raw reads were error-corrected and collapsed into unique sequences by a nearest-neighbor algorithm in which closely related sequences were merged to remove PCR and sequencing errors. To assign V, D and J gene segments, CDR3 sequences were aligned to IMGT reference sequences. For a sequence to be retained, a match of at least six nucleotides was required to both a V gene segment and a J gene segment. A rearrangement counted as productive if the CDR3 had no stop codons and remained in frame with V and J, and every other rearrangement counted as non-productive. CDR3 was defined according to IMGT convention as the region running from the second conserved V-encoded cysteine to the conserved J-encoded phenylalanine. The earlier analysis of more than 450 of the donors excluded sequences that lacked an unambiguous match to a single V gene segment. In an earlier analysis of several hundred of the donors, V segments were called functional above 56.7% productive rearrangements and were called segregating when the between-donor standard deviation exceeded 5%. To diagnose cytomegalovirus status from the catalog of TCR beta chain sequences, a statistical classification framework was built. A later analysis assigned V and J genes by comparing TCR nucleotide sequences with IMGT/GENE-DB human TR gene sequences. In a later analysis, CDR3 sequences and most-parsimonious VDJ recombination scenarios were assigned using the TCRdist pipeline. In a later analysis, each TCR beta chain was defined by its CDR3 amino acid sequence together with its V-gene family, and reads without a unique V-gene family were excluded. As a way to deal with suspected cross-contamination and a sequencing artifact, a later analysis dropped 592 nucleotide sequences that were highly shared and had low generation probability. In a later analysis, a clonal expansion index was calculated for each public chain from normalized within-repertoire ranks of inferred template counts. In a later analysis, generation probabilities were computed with a VDJ recombination model fitted to out-of-frame rearrangements, and the resulting probabilities were checked against IGoR. A later analysis scored TCR-TCR, TCR-HLA and TCR-CMV co-occurrence with hypergeometric tests, applying a repertoire-size bias correction to TCR pairs. To estimate false discovery rates, a later analysis permuted the HLA or CMV assignments 20 times. In a later analysis, co-occurring TCRs were grouped using DBSCAN, with TCRdist sequence similarity added in when clustering inside HLA-allele-positive subsets. Repertoires with fewer than 30,000 or more than 120,000 public chains were left out of co-occurrence clustering, as were about five repertoires with anomalous nucleotide sharing. In TCRdb, the immuneACCESS table is reduced to in-frame sequences with V and J assigned. These tables do not hold every clone; where another copy was compared, an unresolved V gene accounts for under half, and the others remain unexplained. That table supplies the V and J calls and clone size; D and trimming were determined from the DNA. This sample has fewer than 150,000 clones in its table, and approximately 80% of those were observed once. The ten largest account for more than 4.5% of the sample.

The V and J segments used are TRBV2 and TRBJ1-1, with 7 junctional bases fitting TRBD1. The receptor was isolated from a woman aged 50 to 60 in good health and CMV-seronegative. Sequenced input: PBMCs. The DNA is TGTGCCAGCAGTCTCCGACAGGGGAACACTGAAGCTTTCTTT. Its coded protein is CASSLRQGNTEAFF. The variable domain in full, with residues beyond the CDR3 obtained from the reference TRBV2 and TRBJ1-1 genes, is EPEVTQTPSHQVTQMGQEVILRCVPISNHLYFYWYRQILGQKVEFLVSFYNNEISEKSEIFDDQFSVERPDGSNFTLKIRSTKLEDSAMYFCASSLRQGNTEAFFGQGTRLTVV.